The 13 T cell receptor beta chains below come from one sample, sequenced in a study of T cell responses to AZD1222 COVID-19 vaccine. TCRdb keeps only in-frame clones here, not all; method: immunoSEQ multiplex PCR. Of more than 85,000 clones listed, about 87% are singletons. The source was peripheral blood, collected on day 0 of AZD1222 vaccination. Source of these receptors: an adult in good health.

The chain joins TRBV18 to TRBJ1-4, with TRBD1 as a possible D gene (6 bases). CDR1 is KGHSH, CDR2 LQKENI, per germline. Trimming shortened V by 2 bases and J by 4 bases, and 11 bases separated the two germline ends. The CDR3 is 15 amino acids. The CDR3: CASSPVNRVNEKLFF. The CDR3 DNA reads as TGTGCCAGCTCACCAGTGAACAGGGTTAATGAAAAACTGTTTTTT.

V gene TRBV19 combines with J gene TRBJ1-6; the D gene is possibly TRBD1 (5 bases). The V end lost 3 bases, the J end lost 7 bases, and 10 bases lay between the germline ends. The germline V gene encodes CDR1 LNHDA and CDR2 SQIVND (reference sequence). This CDR3 has 14 amino acids. Here the CDR3 reads CASSITGANSPLHF. For the CDR3, the DNA is TGTGCCAGTAGTATCACCGGGGCCAATTCACCCCTCCACTTT.

The rearrangement links TRBV10-3 to TRBJ1-2; TRBD1 matches at 11 bases. The CDR3 loop spans 14 amino acids. J gave up 1 base and V 7 bases, and 2 bases lay outside the gene matches. Germline-derived CDR1 and CDR2 are ENHRY and SYGVKD. CDR3 DNA: TGTGCCATCATGGGACAGGGGGTTAACTATGGCTACACCTTC. It yields the protein CAIMGQGVNYGYTF.

V gene TRBV24-1 combines with J gene TRBJ1-2, with TRBD1 matching over 9 bases. The CDR3 extends over 15 amino acids. V was clipped by 4 bases and J by 2 bases; unmatched bases: 4. Per the germline V gene, CDR1 is KGHDR and CDR2 is SFDVKD. CDR3: CATSEPGTGNYGYTF. CDR3 coding DNA: TGTGCCACCAGTGAGCCCGGGACAGGGAACTATGGCTACACCTTC.

J is TRBJ1-5 and V is TRBV6-5; tentative D call: TRBD1 (5 bases). V lost 5 bases to trimming and J lost 4 bases, with 12 bases between them. CDR3 size: 14 residues. The germline gives CDR1 MNHEY, CDR2 SVGAGI. The CDR3 reads CASSIREGNQPQHF. The DNA of the CDR3 is TGTGCCAGCAGTATACGGGAGGGGAATCAGCCCCAGCATTTT.

The chain couples TRBV18 to TRBJ1-4, with unresolved D. CDR1 and CDR2 (germline): KGHSH, LQKENI. Trimming stripped 2 bases from V and 0 bases from J, with 10 bases between. The CDR3 is 16 residues long. The CDR3 DNA reads as TGTGCCAGCTCACCAAAAACACCTGCAACTAATGAAAAACTGTTTTTT. Residues: CASSPKTPATNEKLFF.

The chain employs TRBV10-1 and TRBJ1-1; D is uncertain. Germline V CDR1 and CDR2: WNHNN, SYGVQD (reference sequence). This CDR3 is 13 amino acids long. The ends were cut back, 4 bases at V and 4 bases at J, with 10 bases in the middle. The CDR3 DNA reads TGCGCCAGCAGTGCAGCCGCGGTCACTGAAGCTTTCTTT. Its protein is CASSAAAVTEAFF.

This chain connects TRBV2 to TRBJ1-2; the D is unclear. CDR1 and CDR2 (germline): SNHLY, FYNNEI. V lost 7 bases, J lost 3 bases, and 15 bases lay in between. This CDR3 has 14 residues. The CDR3 coding sequence is TGTGCCAGCACCCCGGGCTTAAGGGACTATGGCTACACCTTC. This encodes CASTPGLRDYGYTF.

The chain is built from TRBV7-6 and TRBJ2-5, with 8 bases fitting TRBD1. Unmatched junction bases numbered 6, after V lost 1 base and J lost 2 bases. Germline values: CDR1 SGHVS, CDR2 FNYEAQ. The CDR3 loop spans 16 amino acids. The CDR3 nucleotides read TGTGCCAGCAGCTTAGTAGGAGACAGGGGTCAAGAGACCCAGTACTTC. It translates to CASSLVGDRGQETQYF.

The chain carries TRBV4-1 and TRBJ2-7; D unresolved. Per the germline V gene, CDR1 is MGHRA and CDR2 is YSYEKL. The CDR3 has 17 amino acids. Trimming stripped 0 bases from V and 2 bases from J, with 17 bases between. The CDR3 is CASSQDRTAMSPYEQYF. The CDR3 DNA follows: TGCGCCAGCAGCCAAGATAGGACGGCAATGAGCCCCTACGAGCAGTACTTC.

V usage is TRBV6-1 and J usage is TRBJ1-1; unclear D gene. V gave up 1 base and J gave up 1 base, with 7 bases separating them. CDR1 and CDR2 (germline): MNHNS, SASEGT. This CDR3 spans 14 amino acids. This chain's CDR3 is CASSEGTWNTEAFF. For the CDR3, the DNA is TGTGCCAGCAGTGAAGGGACCTGGAACACTGAAGCTTTCTTT.

This chain uses TRBV27 with TRBJ1-6; D gene ambiguous. Germline V gene lookup returns CDR1 MNHEY and CDR2 SMNVEV (reference sequence). This CDR3 is 13 amino acids long. Between the trimmed V and J ends, which lost 8 bases and 5 bases, there was a span of 10 bases. For the CDR3, the DNA is TGTGCCAGCTCTGGGGTGGATAATTCACCCCTCCACTTT. Protein sequence: CASSGVDNSPLHF.

The chain joins TRBV3-1 (or the pseudogene TRBV3-2) to TRBJ2-7; TRBD2 might be the D (5 bases). The CDR3 consists of 15 residues. Germline lookup yields CDR1 LGHDT and CDR2 YNNKEL (reference sequence). V was pared by 2 bases and J by 7 bases, with 18 bases between. CDR3 loop: CASSQRRATEGEQYF. The CDR3 DNA is TGTGCCAGCAGCCAACGCCGAGCGACCGAGGGTGAGCAGTACTTC.